This note documents a single T cell receptor beta chain sequence. Its antigen is not known. The rectum was sampled with one to two pinch biopsies at colonoscopy. Sequencing was performed with immunoSEQ multiplex PCR; in TCRdb, only in-frame clones are kept and a portion is missing. The sample has about 17,000 clones, about 76% seen once. This sample was taken from a study of pediatric ulcerative colitis. Overall study results and limits: Rectal repertoires separated controls, mild-moderate and acute severe colitis. Rectal pinch biopsies may include blood-derived T cells.

Germline V gene data show CDR1 as SGHTA and CDR2 as FQGNSA. The CDR3 sequence is 18 residues long. V lost 3 bases and J lost 4; bases outside the gene matches: 14. V usage is TRBV7-2 and J usage is TRBJ2-3; 9 positions agree with TRBD2. The TCR was taken from a girl under 18 with moderate ulcerative colitis. The specimen sequenced was gut tissue. The DNA for the CDR3 is TGTGCCAGCAGCTTCCAGACTAGCGGCCGCCGCCGGGCAGATACGCAGTATTTT. This gives the protein CASSFQTSGRRRADTQYF.